The rows below give T cell receptor beta chains drawn from one sample of a study of blood T cell repertoires in COVID-19. Sequencing used immunoSEQ multiplex PCR; TCRdb keeps in-frame clones, though not all of them. The table lists about 200,000 clones, 88% of them singletons. Sequenced sample: peripheral blood. Source of these receptors: a man aged 18 to 30 with active or convalescent COVID-19. CDR3s include the opening cysteine and the closing phenylalanine or tryptophan. A D gene is named only where the DNA matches it firmly. Clone size appears in some rows only: once, few, many, or a class for an expanded clone.

v_gene	d_gene	j_gene	abundance	len	CDR3aa	CDR3nt
TRBV6-1	TRBD2	TRBJ2-1	NA	16	CASSASGGSYYNEQFF	TGTGCCAGCAGTGCTTCGGGCGGGAGCTACTACAATGAGCAGTTCTTC
TRBV28	NA	TRBJ2-7	NA	12	CASSLENGEQYF	TGTGCCAGCAGTTTGGAGAACGGCGAGCAGTACTTC
TRBV5-1	TRBD1	TRBJ2-5	NA	14	CASSWDRGRETQYF	TGCGCCAGCAGCTGGGACAGGGGGCGTGAGACCCAGTACTTC
TRBV7-2	TRBD2	TRBJ2-7	NA	16	CASSPRTSGSSYEQYF	TGTGCCAGCAGCCCACGGACTAGCGGGAGTTCATACGAGCAGTACTTC
TRBV27	TRBD1	TRBJ1-6	NA	15	CASNTRQGGNSPLHF	TGTGCCAGCAATACTAGACAGGGGGGTAATTCACCCCTCCACTTT
TRBV7-6	TRBD1	TRBJ1-2	once	15	CASSPRTGGFYGYTF	TGTGCCAGCAGCCCAAGGACAGGGGGCTTCTATGGCTACACCTTC
TRBV6-1	NA	TRBJ2-2	NA	15	CASSDLNTGTGELFF	TGTGCCAGCAGTGACCTTAACACGGGGACCGGGGAGCTGTTTTTT
TRBV19	TRBD2	TRBJ2-2	NA	20	CASSILASGGDQKNTGELFF	TGTGCCAGTAGTATTTTGGCTAGCGGGGGTGACCAAAAAAACACCGGGGAGCTGTTTTTT
TRBV11-2	TRBD2	TRBJ2-1	NA	17	CASSLGELAGGINEQFF	TGTGCCAGCAGCTTAGGTGAACTAGCGGGGGGTATCAATGAGCAGTTCTTC
TRBV5-1	NA	TRBJ1-1	NA	16	CASSLDGHLPDAEAFF	TGCGCCAGCAGCCTGGACGGACACCTACCGGACGCTGAAGCTTTCTTT
TRBV11-3	NA	TRBJ2-7	NA	13	CASSLTGDYEQYF	TGTGCCAGCAGCCTAACGGGGGACTACGAGCAGTACTTC